The entry that follows covers one T cell receptor beta chain sequence. The target antigen is unknown. This sample is drawn from a study of early T cells in non-severe SARS-CoV-2 infection. Study background: With bulk RNA from unsorted whole blood as input, sequencing yielded unpaired chains.

Between the trimmed V and J ends, which lost 1 base and 7 bases, there was a span of 11 bases. The CDR3 is 14 residues long. In the library, individual cDNA molecules carried attached unique molecular identifiers. TCRdb used MiXCR to reprocess the 5' RACE reads, holding one entry per CDR3 protein. The data show about 81,000 distinct CDR3 sequences, 11% to 15% seen once. Whole-study findings and limits: Using VDJdb, the matching emphasized anti-spike CD8 responses while missing private and CD4 specificities.

The sequenced sample was whole blood. The V and J genes are TRBV12-3 or TRBV12-4 and TRBJ2-1; no reliable D call. This clonotype originated in an adult who was a healthcare worker with PCR-confirmed SARS-CoV-2 infection or an uninfected control (not recorded which). The CDR3 here is CASSLGYNVNEQFF. In DNA form, the CDR3 reads TGTGCCAGCAGTTTAGGTTATAACGTGAATGAGCAGTTCTTC.